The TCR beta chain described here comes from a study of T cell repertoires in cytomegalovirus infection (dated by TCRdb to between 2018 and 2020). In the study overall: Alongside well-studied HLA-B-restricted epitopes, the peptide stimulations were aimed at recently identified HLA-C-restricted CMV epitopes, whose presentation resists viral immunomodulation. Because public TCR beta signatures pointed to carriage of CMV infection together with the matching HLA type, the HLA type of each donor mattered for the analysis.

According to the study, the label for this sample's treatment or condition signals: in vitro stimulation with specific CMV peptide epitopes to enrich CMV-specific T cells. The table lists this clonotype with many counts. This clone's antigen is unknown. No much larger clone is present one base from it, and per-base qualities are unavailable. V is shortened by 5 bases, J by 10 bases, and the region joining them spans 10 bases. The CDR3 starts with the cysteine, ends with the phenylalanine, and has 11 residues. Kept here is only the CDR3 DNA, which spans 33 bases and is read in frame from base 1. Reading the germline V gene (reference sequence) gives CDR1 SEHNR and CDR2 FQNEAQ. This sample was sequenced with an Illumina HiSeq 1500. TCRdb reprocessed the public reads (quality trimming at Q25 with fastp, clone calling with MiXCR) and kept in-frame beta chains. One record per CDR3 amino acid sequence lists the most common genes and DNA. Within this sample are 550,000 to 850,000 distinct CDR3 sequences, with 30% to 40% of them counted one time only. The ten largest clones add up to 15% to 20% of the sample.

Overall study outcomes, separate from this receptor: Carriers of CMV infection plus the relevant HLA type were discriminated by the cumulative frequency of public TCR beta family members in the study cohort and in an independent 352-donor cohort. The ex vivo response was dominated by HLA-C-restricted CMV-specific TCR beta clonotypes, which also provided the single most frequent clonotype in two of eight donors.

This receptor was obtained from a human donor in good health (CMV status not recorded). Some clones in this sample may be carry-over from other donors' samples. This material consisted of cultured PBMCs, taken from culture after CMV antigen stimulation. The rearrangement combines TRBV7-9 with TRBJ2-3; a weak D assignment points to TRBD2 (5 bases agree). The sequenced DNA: TGTGCCAGCAGCGACGGGGTTCCGCAGTATTTT. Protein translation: CASSDGVPQYF.